The present TCR beta chain was sequenced within a study of blood T cell repertoires in COVID-19. Germline CDR1 and CDR2: MNHNS and SASEGT. Trimming removed 2 bases from V and 10 bases from J, with 18 bases in between. The CDR3 is 16 amino acids. Everyone who took part was roughly 18 to 95 years old, and they came from 20 to 25 US areas. Assay used: immunoSEQ multiplex PCR; TCRdb lists only in-frame clones, some missing. In the table there are some 530,000 clones, 80% to 90% of which are singletons. This clone was seen a few times. The chain combines TRBV6-1 with TRBJ1-6; no firm D call. The sequenced sample consisted of PBMCs or T cells enriched from blood (not recorded which). The clonotype originates from a woman aged 55-75 years who had recovered from COVID-19. This CDR3 is CASSEIPSESGSPLHF. In DNA, the CDR3 is TGTGCCAGCAGTGAAATTCCGTCGGAGTCCGGCTCACCCCTCCACTTT.